A selection of T cell receptor beta chains follows, all from one sample in a study of HIV-infected children after antiretroviral therapy interruption. One entry per CDR3 protein results from TCRdb running MiXCR on the 3' RACE reads. The table records about 46,000 distinct CDR3 sequences, 4.3% of them present only once. The material was CD45RA+ CD4+ T cells from PBMCs, pooled from several time points, obtained from a donor given antiretroviral therapy, either interrupted or continuous. The receptors were gathered from a pool of human donors with HIV. Both conserved end residues are part of each CDR3. Fields, in order: J gene, CDR3 length, V gene, D gene, clone size, CDR3 protein, CDR3 DNA. The D gene is left open where the match is weak. Not every row has a clone size; where given, it reads once, few, many or a size class.

TRBJ2-7 | 12 | TRBV20-1 | . | many | CSAGRDPYEQYF | TGCAGTGCGGGGCGCGACCCCTACGAGCAGTACTTC
TRBJ1-5 | 14 | TRBV6-5 | . | . | CASSPRVTNQPQHF | TGTGCCAGCAGTCCCCGGGTCACCAATCAGCCCCAGCATTTT
TRBJ2-6 | 12 | TRBV19 | . | many | CATAPGANVLTF | TGTGCCACCGCTCCTGGGGCCAACGTCCTGACTTTC
TRBJ2-5 | 14 | TRBV29-1 | . | many | CSVRTGSYQETQYF | TGCAGCGTCCGAACCGGGTCGTACCAAGAGACCCAGTACTTC
TRBJ1-4 | 14 | TRBV15 | . | . | CATSTRGGGEKLFF | TGTGCCACCAGCACGCGAGGGGGAGGGGAAAAACTGTTTTTT
TRBJ2-3 | 16 | TRBV11-3 | TRBD1 | many | CASSLVGTAYTDTQYF | TGTGCCAGCAGCTTAGTCGGGACAGCCTACACAGATACGCAGTATTTT
TRBJ2-2 | 14 | TRBV5-4 | . | . | CASSLDRFPGELFF | TGTGCCAGCAGCTTGGATCGGTTCCCCGGGGAGCTGTTTTTT
TRBJ2-3 | 14 | TRBV5-4 | . | few | CASSLTSTTDTQYF | TGTGCCAGCAGCTTAACTTCTACCACAGATACGCAGTATTTT
TRBJ2-1 | 13 | TRBV2 | TRBD1 | many | CAGAGDRGLGPVF | TGTGCCGGAGCGGGGGACAGGGGCCTAGGACCTGTCTTC
TRBJ2-1 | 15 | TRBV20-1 | TRBD2 | . | CSAGYLAGVRNEQFF | TGCAGTGCTGGCTACCTAGCGGGGGTTCGCAATGAGCAGTTCTTC
TRBJ2-7 | 12 | TRBV20-1 | TRBD1 | many | CSARGTGIEQYF | TGCAGTGCTAGGGGGACAGGGATCGAGCAGTACTTC
TRBJ2-3 | 16 | TRBV10-3 | TRBD2 | many | CAISGTSGGALDTQYF | TGTGCCATCTCCGGGACTAGCGGGGGGGCCTTAGATACGCAGTATTTT
TRBJ2-1 | 17 | TRBV5-6 | TRBD1 | . | CASSRLRLDRERNEQFF | TGTGCCAGCAGCCGGCTGAGGCTGGACAGGGAGCGGAATGAGCAGTTCTTC
TRBJ2-7 | 13 | TRBV20-1 | . | . | CSAAFTGTFEQYF | TGCAGTGCCGCCTTTACAGGGACTTTCGAGCAGTACTTC
TRBJ1-2 | 12 | TRBV20-1 | . | few | CSANPVNYGYTF | TGCAGTGCTAATCCGGTGAACTATGGCTACACCTTC
TRBJ1-1 | 13 | TRBV7-2 | . | few | CASNLGVRTEAFF | TGTGCCAGCAATTTGGGCGTTCGTACTGAAGCTTTCTTT
TRBJ1-4 | 14 | TRBV20-1 | . | . | CSARSHLGGEKLFF | TGCAGTGCTAGATCCCACTTGGGAGGGGAAAAACTGTTTTTT
TRBJ2-6 | 16 | TRBV7-9 | . | many | CASSLSRGSGANVLTF | TGTGCCAGCAGCTTATCCAGGGGCTCTGGGGCCAACGTCCTGACTTTC
TRBJ1-6 | 15 | TRBV27 | . | many | CASNRDGRYNSPLHF | TGTGCCAGCAACCGGGACGGACGATATAATTCACCCCTCCACTTT
TRBJ2-7 | 13 | TRBV29-1 | TRBD1 | many | CSVRSTGGYEQYF | TGCAGCGTCCGTTCGACAGGGGGGTACGAGCAGTACTTC
TRBJ1-2 | 15 | TRBV3-1 | TRBD1 | . | CASSRTTGGNYGYTF | TGTGCCAGCAGCCGAACGACAGGGGGGAACTATGGCTACACCTTC
TRBJ1-5 | 15 | TRBV7-2 | TRBD1 | many | CASSLDRGRLGPQHF | TGTGCCAGCAGCTTAGACAGGGGGCGACTGGGGCCCCAGCATTTT
TRBJ2-3 | 14 | TRBV9 | . | many | CASSEDSNTDTQYF | TGTGCCAGCAGCGAGGACAGCAACACAGATACGCAGTATTTT
TRBJ1-1 | 13 | TRBV18 | . | few | CASSPTPGLLAFF | TGTGCCAGCTCACCAACCCCGGGGTTGTTAGCTTTCTTT
TRBJ1-2 | 15 | TRBV6-1 | TRBD1 | many | CASSETYRGNYGYTF | TGTGCCAGCAGTGAAACGTACAGGGGTAACTATGGCTACACCTTC
TRBJ1-3 | 18 | TRBV15 | TRBD1 | many | CATSSNFPGQGSGNTIYF | TGTGCCACCAGCAGTAACTTCCCGGGACAGGGATCGGGAAACACCATATATTTT
TRBJ1-4 | 13 | TRBV5-1 | TRBD1 | many | CASSGTGVEKLFF | TGCGCCAGCTCGGGGACAGGGGTCGAAAAACTGTTTTTT
TRBJ2-6 | 13 | TRBV30 | . | many | CAWAPTWANVLTF | TGTGCCTGGGCTCCCACTTGGGCCAACGTCCTGACTTTC
TRBJ2-7 | 10 | TRBV20-1 | . | many | CSPKRREQYF | TGCAGTCCAAAGAGGAGGGAGCAGTACTTC
TRBJ2-7 | 15 | TRBV11-2 | . | many | CASSPSRGISYEQYF | TGTGCCAGCAGCCCCAGCCGGGGGATCTCCTACGAGCAGTACTTC
TRBJ1-5 | 13 | TRBV20-1 | . | many | CSAMGYSNQPQHF | TGCAGTGCTATGGGATATAGCAATCAGCCCCAGCATTTT
TRBJ2-2 | 13 | TRBV28 | TRBD1 | many | CASTYRGVGELFF | TGTGCCAGCACCTACAGGGGCGTCGGGGAGCTGTTTTTT
TRBJ2-7 | 17 | TRBV7-9 | . | . | CASSSQMRAGSSYEQYF | TGTGCCAGCAGCTCGCAAATGAGGGCGGGGAGCTCCTACGAGCAGTACTTC
TRBJ2-3 | 13 | TRBV7-3 | TRBD1 | many | CASSYDREDTQYF | TGTGCCAGCAGCTACGACAGGGAAGATACGCAGTATTTT
TRBJ1-5 | 15 | TRBV6-1 | . | many | CASSERGGGNQPQHF | TGTGCCAGCAGTGAACGGGGAGGCGGCAATCAGCCCCAGCATTTT
TRBJ2-3 | 17 | TRBV9 | TRBD2 | few | CASSSSGLAISTDTQYF | TGTGCCAGCAGCTCTTCGGGACTAGCGATTAGCACAGATACGCAGTATTTT
TRBJ1-6 | 14 | TRBV12-3/TRBV12-4 | . | few | CASSFRAGTSPLHF | TGTGCCAGCAGCTTCCGCGCAGGGACTTCACCCCTCCACTTT
TRBJ1-1 | 14 | TRBV6-2/TRBV6-3 | . | many | CASRTTGAYTEAFF | TGTGCCAGCCGGACCACCGGAGCTTACACTGAAGCTTTCTTT
TRBJ2-7 | 13 | TRBV5-1 | . | many | CASSPRPPYEQYF | TGCGCCAGCAGCCCCCGGCCCCCCTACGAGCAGTACTTC
TRBJ1-4 | 15 | TRBV28 | . | many | CASSPHRVTNEKLFF | TGTGCCAGCAGTCCTCACAGGGTAACTAATGAAAAACTGTTTTTT
TRBJ1-2 | 14 | TRBV2 | TRBD1 | . | CASSEVTGGEGYTF | TGTGCCAGCAGTGAAGTGACAGGGGGCGAAGGCTACACCTTC
TRBJ2-1 | 15 | TRBV6-1 | TRBD1 | many | CASSETGQAGVEQFF | TGTGCCAGCAGTGAAACGGGACAGGCTGGCGTTGAGCAGTTCTTC
TRBJ1-1 | 12 | TRBV30 | TRBD1 | few | CAMDRLNTEAFF | TGTGCTATGGACAGGTTGAACACTGAAGCTTTCTTT
TRBJ2-7 | 17 | TRBV18 | TRBD1 | many | CASSPDRGLLPSYEQYF | TGTGCCAGCTCCCCGGACAGGGGGCTCCTTCCTTCCTACGAGCAGTACTTC
TRBJ2-2 | 13 | TRBV6-2/TRBV6-3 | . | . | CASRKGTGGELFF | TGTGCCAGCAGGAAAGGGACGGGCGGGGAGCTGTTTTTT
TRBJ1-1 | 15 | TRBV5-1 | TRBD1 | many | CASSGLGQGDTEAFF | TGCGCCAGCAGCGGATTGGGACAGGGCGACACTGAAGCTTTCTTT
TRBJ2-1 | 15 | TRBV19 | . | many | CASSIDQGNRNEQFF | TGTGCCAGTAGTATAGACCAGGGGAATCGGAATGAGCAGTTCTTC
TRBJ1-1 | 13 | TRBV3-1 | TRBD1 | many | CASSQGQGTEAFF | TGTGCCAGCAGCCAAGGACAGGGGACTGAAGCTTTCTTT
TRBJ2-7 | 16 | TRBV20-1 | TRBD1 | many | CSAREFGGDREYEQYF | TGCAGTGCTAGAGAATTCGGTGGAGACAGGGAGTACGAGCAGTACTTC
TRBJ1-1 | 14 | TRBV4-1 | TRBD1 | many | CASSRDRGIVEAFF | TGCGCCAGCAGCAGGGACAGGGGGATAGTTGAAGCTTTCTTT
TRBJ2-7 | 12 | TRBV29-1 | TRBD2 | . | CSVATSGYEQYF | TGCAGCGTCGCGACTAGCGGCTACGAGCAGTACTTC
TRBJ1-3 | 14 | TRBV14 | . | . | CASSQEASGNTIYF | TGTGCCAGCAGCCAAGAGGCGAGCGGAAACACCATATATTTT
TRBJ2-7 | 14 | TRBV5-5 | TRBD1 | . | CASSVRDRVYEQYF | TGTGCCAGCAGCGTCCGGGACAGGGTCTACGAGCAGTACTTC